The TCR beta chain under discussion was sequenced for a study of T cell changes during pregnancy in multiple sclerosis. Assay: immunoSEQ multiplex PCR; the TCRdb copy retains only in-frame clones and omits some. The sample holds approximately 90,000 clones, 85% to 95% seen once. V lost 1 base to trimming and J lost 7 bases, with 11 bases between them. CDR1 is SGHTA, CDR2 FQGNSA, per germline. CDR3 length: 15 amino acids. V usage is TRBV7-2 and J usage is TRBJ1-6; D remains unclear. This TCR was recovered from a female donor with multiple sclerosis, enrolled in a pregnancy study. The source material was peripheral blood, sampled before pregnancy. The CDR3 is CASSLGSEANSPLHF. CDR3 bases: TGTGCCAGCAGCTTAGGCAGCGAGGCGAATTCACCCCTCCACTTT.